One sample yielded the 29 T cell receptor beta chains listed below, sequenced in a study of OX40 agonist ivuxolimab in advanced cancers. Profiling relied on immunoSEQ multiplex PCR, and the TCRdb table lists in-frame clones only, not all of them. The table lists roughly 25,000 clones, roughly three quarters of them singletons, with approximately 15% in the top ten. The sample consisted of CD4+ or CD8+ T cells sorted from blood, taken in a trial of the OX40 agonist ivuxolimab. These receptors originate from an adult with an advanced solid tumor such as melanoma, head and neck, liver or kidney cancer.

This clone was counted a few times. The chain is built from TRBV5-1 and TRBJ2-5; tentatively, D is TRBD1 (6 bases). This CDR3 is built from 13 residues. CDR1 is SGHRS, CDR2 YFSETQ, per germline. Trimming removed 1 base at V and 9 bases at J, with 13 bases between. As DNA, the CDR3 is TGCGCCAGCAGCTTGAATCGCGAGGGGGCCCAGTACTTC. This encodes CASSLNREGAQYF. The whole variable domain, remainder taken from reference TRBV5-1 and TRBJ2-5, is KAGVTQTPRYLIKTRGQQVTLSCSPISGHRSVSWYQQTPGQGLQFLFEYFSETQRNKGNFPGRFSGRQFSNSRSEMNVSTLELGDSALYLCASSLNREGAQYFGPGTRLLVL.

The rearrangement uses TRBV6-6 and TRBJ1-3, with D hard to call. The CDR3 covers 15 residues. V dropped 4 bases and J dropped 0 bases, with 10 bases sitting between them. CDR1 and CDR2 (germline): MNHNY, SVGAGI (reference sequence). The chain's CDR3 is CASSSPVNSGNTIYF. In DNA form, the CDR3 reads TGTGCCAGCAGTTCGCCAGTAAACTCTGGAAACACCATATATTTT.

The V call is TRBV23-1, the J call TRBJ2-1; tentative D call: TRBD1 (6 bases). TRBV23-1 is marked as an open reading frame, function uncertain. The V end was cut by 8 bases, the J end by 5 bases, with 13 bases between. The CDR3 sequence is 13 residues long. Written as DNA, the CDR3 is TGCGCCAGCGGATCAGGACAGAACAATGAGCAGTTCTTC. Translated, it gives CASGSGQNNEQFF.

The chain joins TRBV19 to TRBJ2-7; TRBD1 agrees at 7 bases. This CDR3 has 14 residues. CDR1 is LNHDA and CDR2 is SQIVND in the germline V gene (reference sequence). The V and J ends lost 6 bases and 5 bases, in that order; junction bases with no gene match: 10. DNA of the CDR3: TGTGCCAGTAGATCGACAGGGATTGAACACGAGCAGTACTTC. It encodes CASRSTGIEHEQYF.

The genes are TRBV10-3 and TRBJ1-6; no clear D gene. The CDR3 loop spans 15 amino acids. V was shortened by 5 bases and J by 7 bases, with 15 bases between the two germline ends. Germline V gives CDR1 ENHRY, CDR2 SYGVKD. The CDR3 sequence is CAISNEYYLNSPLHF. CDR3 nucleotides: TGTGCCATCAGTAATGAATACTATCTGAATTCACCCCTCCACTTT.

In this sample, this clone turned up a few times. The chain combines TRBV27 with TRBJ2-1; 9 nucleotides match TRBD1. Unmatched junction bases numbered 25, after V lost 5 bases and J lost 8 bases. This CDR3 comprises 20 residues. CDR1 and CDR2 from the germline V gene are MNHEY and SMNVEV (reference sequence). CDR3 DNA: TGTGCCAGCAGTAAACGGACAGGGGTAATGGGCTCCCTAGCCGTCCATGAGCAGTTCTTC. It yields the protein CASSKRTGVMGSLAVHEQFF.

This clone showed up just a few times. V and J are TRBV5-8 and TRBJ1-5, with D unresolved. This CDR3 comprises 16 residues. Per the germline V gene, CDR1 is SGHTS and CDR2 is YDEGEE. Trimming stripped 0 bases from V and 2 bases from J, with 12 bases between. This chain's CDR3 is CASSLVEGGGNQPQHF. DNA for the CDR3: TGTGCCAGCAGCTTGGTCGAAGGTGGAGGCAATCAGCCCCAGCATTTT.

The chain employs TRBV7-9 and TRBJ2-5, with D unclear. The CDR3 length is 13 residues. Germline V CDR1 and CDR2: SEHNR, FQNEAQ (reference sequence). Trimming cost V 3 bases and J 3 bases, with 8 bases left between them. The CDR3: CASSFSGEETQYF. CDR3 DNA sequence: TGTGCCAGCAGCTTTTCCGGAGAAGAGACCCAGTACTTC.

This chain connects TRBV30 to TRBJ1-2; D gene unclear. Trimming took 0 bases from V and 4 from J, leaving 9 bases between them. The CDR3 spans 13 residues. Per germline, CDR1 GTSNPN and CDR2 SVGIG (reference sequence). This chain's CDR3 is CAWSVRRGYGYTF. CDR3 DNA sequence: TGTGCCTGGAGTGTCCGGCGGGGCTATGGCTACACCTTC.

The CDR3 DNA reads as TGTGCCAGCAGCTTAGCGGTGGGACAGAACTACGAGCAGTACTTC. Amino acid sequence: CASSLAVGQNYEQYF. The chain carries TRBV7-6 and TRBJ2-7; 7 bases are a match to TRBD1. The ends lost 0 bases at V and 3 bases at J; junction bases unmatched: 5. The length of the CDR3 is 15 residues. Germline V gene data show CDR1 as SGHVS and CDR2 as FNYEAQ.

This rearrangement joins TRBV2 to TRBJ2-5; the match to TRBD2 covers 11 bases. Germline V gene sequence: CDR1 SNHLY, CDR2 FYNNEI. The CDR3 contains 15 residues. J gave up 0 bases and V 4 bases, and 1 base lay outside the gene matches. The chain's CDR3 is CASSGLAGNQETQYF. DNA for the CDR3: TGTGCCAGCAGTGGACTAGCGGGGAACCAAGAGACCCAGTACTTC.

The chain carries TRBV4-1 and TRBJ1-1, with 10 bases that match TRBD1. The CDR3 has 16 amino acids. J was trimmed by 1 base and V by 4 bases; bases with no gene match: 6. Germline-derived CDR1 and CDR2 are MGHRA and YSYEKL. For the CDR3, the DNA is TGCGCCAGCAGCCCATCGGGACAGGGGCGGAACACTGAAGCTTTCTTT. It yields the protein CASSPSGQGRNTEAFF.

The chain employs TRBV10-3 and TRBJ1-3; 8 bases are a match to TRBD1. V shed 8 bases, J shed 4 bases, and the junction held 1 base outside the gene matches. The CDR3 spans 12 residues. Germline CDR1 reads ENHRY; CDR2 reads SYGVKD. CDR3 sequence reads: CAIRDRGNTIYF. In DNA, the CDR3 is TGTGCCATCCGGGACAGGGGAAACACCATATATTTT.

This clone showed up just a few times. The CDR3 region is CASSLYRTRAETQYF. CDR3 sequence (DNA): TGTGCCAGCAGTTTATATCGGACTAGAGCGGAGACCCAGTACTTC. The chain employs TRBV28 and TRBJ2-5; 7 nucleotides agree with TRBD2. The CDR3 is 15 amino acids. Per the germline V gene, CDR1 is MDHEN and CDR2 is SYDVKM. The V gene end was trimmed by 1 base and the J gene end by 5 bases; junction bases not matched to a gene: 7.

This chain uses TRBV5-5 with TRBJ1-3; TRBD1 agrees at 8 bases. Germline values: CDR1 SGHKS, CDR2 YYEKEE (reference sequence). This CDR3 is 17 amino acids long. The J segment lost 0 bases and the V segment lost 0 bases, leaving 5 bases of the junction unmatched. The CDR3 protein is CASSLGQGIISGNTIYF. In nucleotides, the CDR3 is TGTGCCAGCAGCTTGGGACAGGGGATAATCTCTGGAAACACCATATATTTT.

The chain uses TRBV18 and TRBJ1-1; D gene unclear. V was shortened by 2 bases and J by 1 base, with 14 bases between the two germline ends. The V gene's germline CDR1 is KGHSH and CDR2 LQKENI. The CDR3 contains 16 residues. The CDR3 spells CASSPTSQLGNTEAFF. The CDR3 DNA follows: TGTGCCAGCTCACCAACGTCACAACTTGGGAACACTGAAGCTTTCTTT.

This clone was seen more than once but under ten times. The rearrangement uses TRBV10-1 and TRBJ1-1; possibly TRBD1 for D (5 bases). V shed 0 bases and J shed 1 base, with 12 bases lying between them. There are 16 residues in the CDR3. The germline V gene encodes CDR1 WNHNN and CDR2 SYGVQD (reference sequence). The CDR3 coding sequence is TGCGCCAGCAGTGAGTCGATGGGGACCCAGAACACTGAAGCTTTCTTT. As protein: CASSESMGTQNTEAFF.

This clone was seen only once. V and J are TRBV11-2 and TRBJ2-3; 7 bases agree with TRBD1. CDR1 and CDR2 (germline): SGHAT, FQNNGV. The CDR3 spans 15 residues. V lost 5 bases, J lost 2 bases, and 7 bases stayed unmatched. The CDR3 reads CASSPLTGYTDTQYF. CDR3 nucleotides: TGTGCCAGCAGCCCGCTGACAGGGTACACAGATACGCAGTATTTT.

In the case of this clone: This may come from a read error, since a much larger clone is one base off. This chain uses TRBV27 with TRBJ1-2; tentatively, D is TRBD1 (5 bases). This CDR3 comprises 14 residues. CDR1 and CDR2 (germline): MNHEY, SMNVEV (reference sequence). The CDR3 region is CASSLSGQGYGHTF. The CDR3 bases are TGTGCCAGCAGTTTATCGGGTCAGGGATATGGCCACACCTTC.

The V and J genes are TRBV19 and TRBJ1-1, with 7 bases identical to TRBD1. The CDR3 spans 13 residues. CDR1 is LNHDA and CDR2 is SQIVND in the germline V gene (reference sequence). J was trimmed by 3 bases and V by 4 bases; bases with no gene match: 2. CDR3 region: CASSTDRDTEAFF. CDR3 DNA sequence: TGTGCCAGTAGTACCGACAGGGACACTGAAGCTTTCTTT. The entire variable domain, with the rest obtained from reference TRBV19 and TRBJ1-1, is as follows: DGGITQSPKYLFRKEGQNVTLSCEQNLNHDAMYWYRQDPGQGLRLIYYSQIVNDFQKGDIAEGYSVSREKKESFPLTVTSAQKNPTAFYLCASSTDRDTEAFFGQGTRLTVV.

The rearrangement uses TRBV2 and TRBJ1-5, with 11 bases that match TRBD1. With 9 bases clipped from V and 7 bases from J, the junction kept 11 bases outside the gene matches. From germline, CDR1 is SNHLY and CDR2 FYNNEI. The CDR3 length is 15 residues. CDR3 sequence (DNA): TGTGCCAGTGGGACAGGGGGTGGCGTGTACCAGCCCCAGCATTTT. This codes for CASGTGGGVYQPQHF.

The chain links TRBV30 to TRBJ1-6, with 8 nucleotides matching TRBD1. Germline CDR1 GTSNPN, CDR2 SVGIG (reference sequence). The CDR3 consists of 15 residues. Germline trimming cut 0 bases from V and 7 bases from J; bases unmatched to any gene: 5. The CDR3 is CAWSVRGTGNSPLHF. CDR3 DNA: TGTGCCTGGAGTGTACGCGGGACAGGAAATTCACCCCTCCACTTT. The whole variable domain, remainder taken from reference TRBV30 and TRBJ1-6, is SQTIHQWPATLVQPVGSPLSLECTVEGTSNPNLYWYRQAAGRGLQLLFYSVGIGQISSEVPQNLSASRPQDRQFILSSKKLLLSDSGFYLCAWSVRGTGNSPLHFGNGTRLTVT.

The chain has TRBV10-3 and TRBJ1-3; D unclear. Germline V gene sequence: CDR1 ENHRY, CDR2 SYGVKD. This CDR3 has 14 residues. V lost 9 bases and J lost 0, with 12 bases in between. The CDR3 DNA sequence: TGTGCCATACAAGGCCGGAGCTCTGGAAACACCATATATTTT. Translation: CAIQGRSSGNTIYF.

This clone was recorded a few times. This chain links TRBV18 with TRBJ2-5; 15 bases match TRBD2. Germline assignment: CDR1 KGHSH and CDR2 LQKENI. V was pared by 6 bases and J by 0 bases, with 5 bases of the junction left unmatched. The CDR3 is 17 residues long. CDR3 DNA: TGTGCCAGCTCGCGGGGACTAGCGGGGGGAGACCAAGAGACCCAGTACTTC. This gives the protein CASSRGLAGGDQETQYF. The full variable domain, in which reference TRBV18 and TRBJ2-5 provide the parts outside the CDR3, is NAGVMQNPRHLVRRRGQEARLRCSPMKGHSHVYWYRQLPEEGLKFMVYLQKENIIDESGMPKERFSAEFPKEGPSILRIQQVVRGDSAAYFCASSRGLAGGDQETQYFGPGTRLLVL.

In this sample, this clone turned up a few times. CDR3 loop: CASRPMGGNYGYTF. CDR3 coding DNA: TGTGCCAGCAGGCCCATGGGGGGGAACTATGGCTACACCTTC. This chain joins TRBV6-5 and TRBJ1-2; perhaps TRBD1 as D (5 bases). Per germline, CDR1 MNHEY and CDR2 SVGAGI. V lost 6 bases and J 2 bases, leaving 13 bases between the germline ends. The CDR3 extends over 14 amino acids.

This clone was counted a few times. The chain joins TRBV18 to TRBJ1-6, with 8 bases fitting TRBD1. The V gene's germline CDR1 is KGHSH and CDR2 LQKENI. The CDR3 is 13 residues long. V dropped 3 bases and J dropped 8; count of bases not matched to a gene: 0. DNA for the CDR3: TGTGCCAGCTCACCGGACAGGGATTCACCCCTCCACTTT. As protein: CASSPDRDSPLHF.

This chain uses TRBV11-3 with TRBJ2-1; D gene uncertain. The length of the CDR3 is 12 residues. Germline CDR1 reads SGHNT; CDR2 reads YENEEA. Between the trimmed V and J ends, which lost 3 bases and 10 bases, there was a span of 10 bases. The CDR3: CASSLNVDEQFF. In DNA form, the CDR3 reads TGTGCCAGCAGCTTGAACGTTGACGAGCAGTTCTTC.

This clone was found once. V and J are TRBV2 and TRBJ2-7; possible D gene TRBD1, 6 bases. V dropped 7 bases and J dropped 7 bases, with 20 bases sitting between them. From germline, CDR1 is SNHLY and CDR2 FYNNEI. This CDR3 contains 14 residues. The CDR3 loop reads CASKPGRGPREQYF. The CDR3 DNA is TGTGCCAGCAAGCCGGGCAGGGGCCCTAGGGAGCAGTACTTC.

The chain has TRBV15 and TRBJ1-1; D gene unclear. Trimming took off 0 bases at V and 12 bases at J, with 14 bases between the two ends. The CDR3 runs to 13 residues. Germline CDR1 and CDR2: LNHNV and YYDKDF (reference sequence). The CDR3 sequence: CATSRDMGMETFF. CDR3 nucleotides: TGTGCCACCAGCAGAGATATGGGGATGGAAACTTTCTTT.